The present T cell receptor (beta chain) was sequenced within a study of cytomegalovirus exposure and HLA in healthy donors. Findings and limits, study-wide: A classifier reportedly called cytomegalovirus status with high sensitivity and specificity.

Some clones are missing from TCRdb's copy, which holds only in-frame ones; the method was immunoSEQ multiplex PCR. The sample lists fewer than 250,000 clones, around 86% occurring once. As for this clone: Its cognate antigen is unknown.

This clonotype was obtained from a woman aged 18-35 years in good health and CMV-seropositive. The specimen sequenced was PBMCs.

Here the CDR3 reads CASTGDTEAFF. The CDR3 region has the DNA TGTGCCAGCACCGGGGACACTGAAGCTTTCTTT. V is TRBV6-5 and J is TRBJ1-1; D is unresolved. The V gene lost 7 bases and the J gene lost 3 bases, with 6 bases spanning the gap. In germline, CDR1 is MNHEY, CDR2 SVGAGI. The CDR3 length is 11 residues.